One sample yielded the 20 T cell receptor beta chains listed below, sequenced in a study of Ad26.COV2.S vaccination and SARS-CoV-2 variants. The sample's treatment: 15 to 20 received Ad26.COV2.S at low or high dose, single or two shots; several received placebo; per-sample allocation not given. Samples came from day 63 after the first vaccine or placebo injection. Libraries were prepared by immunoSEQ multiplex PCR; TCRdb keeps only in-frame clonotypes and omits some of them. The data contain about 480,000 clones, around nine tenths of them seen just once; the ten biggest clones take up 9.5% to 15%. The sample here was peripheral blood, taken in a trial of Ad26.COV2.S vaccine versus placebo. The receptors stem from a person between 18 and 59 years old who received the Ad26.COV2.S COVID-19 vaccine or a placebo.

The rearrangement links TRBV28 to TRBJ1-1; D uncertain. The CDR3 is made up of 11 amino acids. Trimming removed 6 bases from V and 8 bases from J, with 10 bases in between. In germline, CDR1 is MDHEN, CDR2 SYDVKM. CDR3 nucleotide sequence: TGTGCCAGCAGAACGTGGGTCGAAGCTTTCTTT. It specifies CASRTWVEAFF. Complete variable domain (other parts from reference TRBV28 and TRBJ1-1): DVKVTQSSRYLVKRTGEKVFLECVQDMDHENMFWYRQDPGLGLRLIYFSYDVKMKEKGDIPEGYSVSREKKERFSLILESASTNQTSMYLCASRTWVEAFFGQGTRLTVV.

The gene calls are TRBV29-1 and TRBJ2-7, with D perhaps TRBD2 (6 bases). Trimming cost V 4 bases and J 4 bases, with 14 bases left between them. CDR1 SQVTM and CDR2 ANQGSEA come from the germline V gene. This CDR3 has 13 amino acids. The CDR3 nucleotides read TGCAGCGTTGTTGGGGGGAGTGGGTACGAGCAGTACTTC. It specifies CSVVGGSGYEQYF.

This rearrangement joins TRBV24-1 to TRBJ2-5; D gene ambiguous. Germline values: CDR1 KGHDR, CDR2 SFDVKD. The CDR3 runs 14 residues. V shed 2 bases and J shed 6 bases, with 12 bases lying between them. CDR3 coding DNA: TGTGCCACCAGTGATTCCCGGACCCCGCAGACCCAGTACTTC. This encodes CATSDSRTPQTQYF.

This chain links TRBV28 with TRBJ2-7; 7 nucleotides agree with TRBD2. Germline V gene lookup returns CDR1 MDHEN and CDR2 SYDVKM. The length of the CDR3 is 16 residues. V trimming: 6 bases; J trimming: 7 bases; junction bases outside the gene matches: 18. CDR3 DNA: TGTGCCAGCAGCCCCCATGAGGGAGGGAATACGAAGGAGCAGTACTTC. This translates into CASSPHEGGNTKEQYF.

The chain carries TRBV4-3 and TRBJ2-3; D unclear. The CDR3 consists of 15 residues. Germline V gives CDR1 LGHNA, CDR2 YSLEER. Between the trimmed V and J ends, which lost 0 bases and 3 bases, there was a span of 10 bases. The CDR3 sequence: CASSQDRPTTDTQYF. As DNA, the CDR3 is TGCGCCAGCAGCCAAGATCGGCCTACAACAGATACGCAGTATTTT.

V gene TRBV28 combines with J gene TRBJ1-5, with 9 nucleotides matching TRBD1. Germline CDR1 reads MDHEN; CDR2 reads SYDVKM. CDR3 length: 14 residues. With 6 bases clipped from V and 6 bases from J, the junction kept 6 bases outside the gene matches. As DNA, the CDR3 is TGTGCCAGCAGATTTGACAGGGGGATTCAGCCCCAGCATTTT. It codes for CASRFDRGIQPQHF.

The V gene is TRBV19, the J gene TRBJ2-3, with 13 nucleotides matching TRBD2. Trimming removed 4 bases from V and 1 base from J; junction bases left unmatched: 8. The CDR3 is made up of 18 amino acids. Germline CDR1 and CDR2: LNHDA and SQIVND (reference sequence). The CDR3 nucleotides are TGTGCCAGTAGTAGGCGGACTAGCGGGAGCCCGGGCACAGATACGCAGTATTTT. Residues: CASSRRTSGSPGTDTQYF.

This clone was recorded only once. V and J are TRBV7-2 and TRBJ2-3; 9 bases are shared with TRBD1. CDR1 SGHTA and CDR2 FQGNSA come from the germline V gene. Losses at the gene ends were 3 bases for V and 6 bases for J; bases not matched to a gene: 10. The CDR3 has 16 residues. In DNA, the CDR3 is TGTGCCAGCAGCTTGGACCGTCCCGGGACAGGGGATACGCAGTATTTT. Amino acid sequence: CASSLDRPGTGDTQYF.

The chain employs TRBV27 and TRBJ1-6; D unclear. The CDR3 totals 12 residues. Trimming left V 8 bases short and J 6 bases short, with 8 bases between. Per germline, CDR1 MNHEY and CDR2 SMNVEV (reference sequence). This chain's CDR3 is CASGERNSPLHF. The CDR3 coding sequence is TGTGCCAGCGGGGAACGTAATTCACCCCTCCACTTT.

The chain joins TRBV10-3 to TRBJ2-2; 11 bases line up with TRBD2. CDR1 and CDR2 (germline): ENHRY, SYGVKD. The V segment lost 11 bases and the J segment 7 bases; nucleotides outside the gene matches: 15. The CDR3 sequence is 16 residues long. DNA for the CDR3: TGTGCCCTCGGGACTAGCGGCCAAAAGGACGGCGGGGAGCTGTTTTTT. Encoded protein: CALGTSGQKDGGELFF.

The chain is built from TRBV9 and TRBJ2-7, with 11 bases fitting TRBD1. The CDR3 is made up of 15 amino acids. V dropped 0 bases and J dropped 6; count of bases not matched to a gene: 5. Germline V gives CDR1 SGDLS, CDR2 YYNGEE. The CDR3 region has the DNA TGTGCCAGCAGCGTAGGCGGACAGGGGGCGGGCGAGCAGTACTTC. This sequence encodes CASSVGGQGAGEQYF.

The chain uses TRBV5-6 and TRBJ2-2, with D perhaps TRBD1 (6 bases). This CDR3 is built from 12 residues. The V gene's germline CDR1 is SGHDT and CDR2 YYEEEE. V lost 4 bases and J lost 8, with 9 bases in between. DNA for the CDR3: TGTGCCAGCAGCCTCACAGGGGGGGAGCTGTTTTTT. Its protein product is CASSLTGGELFF.

The chain links TRBV7-9 to TRBJ1-1, with D uncertain. The CDR3 covers 14 residues. From germline, CDR1 is SEHNR and CDR2 FQNEAQ (reference sequence). V lost 2 bases, J lost 1 base, and 8 bases lay in between. The CDR3 bases are TGTGCCAGCAGCTTAACGGAAGCGAACACTGAAGCTTTCTTT. Translation gives CASSLTEANTEAFF.

A single count supports this clone. Other DNA variants within this sample encode the same CDR3. The rearrangement uses TRBV4-2 and TRBJ2-2; D is undetermined. The V end was cut by 0 bases, the J end by 4 bases, with 6 bases between. Germline-derived CDR1 and CDR2 are LGHNA and YNFKEQ. The CDR3 is 14 residues long. This chain's CDR3 is CASSQDSVTGELFF. CDR3 sequence (DNA): TGTGCCAGCAGCCAAGATTCGGTCACCGGGGAGCTGTTTTTT.

The chain combines TRBV5-4 with TRBJ2-1; 7 nucleotides align to TRBD2. With 0 bases clipped from V and 2 bases from J, the junction kept 5 bases outside the gene matches. This CDR3 region has 16 residues. Germline values: CDR1 SGHNT, CDR2 YYREEE (reference sequence). CDR3 sequence (DNA): TGTGCCAGCAGCTTGGAGGGCGGGGGTGCCTACAATGAGCAGTTCTTC. Its translation is CASSLEGGGAYNEQFF.

The chain is built from TRBV3-1 (or the pseudogene TRBV3-2) and TRBJ2-1; a possible D gene is TRBD2 (6 bases). The CDR3 has 11 residues. Germline lookup yields CDR1 LGHDT and CDR2 YNNKEL (reference sequence). The ends were cut back, 3 bases at V and 9 bases at J, with 6 bases in the middle. In DNA form, the CDR3 reads TGTGCCAGCAGCCATAGCGGTGAGCAGTTCTTC. Amino acids: CASSHSGEQFF.

V and J are TRBV28 and TRBJ1-2, with D perhaps matching TRBD1 (6 bases). The CDR3 is 14 amino acids. Between the trimmed V and J ends, which lost 1 base and 8 bases, there was a span of 14 bases. Germline CDR1 and CDR2: MDHEN and SYDVKM. For the CDR3, the DNA is TGTGCCAGCAGTTTATCCCGCAGGGGTAAGGGCTACACCTTC. Residues: CASSLSRRGKGYTF.

CDR3 amino acids: CASSRGGPQHF. The CDR3 DNA reads as TGTGCCAGCAGTCGTGGGGGGCCCCAGCATTTT. The V call is TRBV27, the J call TRBJ1-5; perhaps TRBD1 as D (5 bases). Per the germline V gene, CDR1 is MNHEY and CDR2 is SMNVEV (reference sequence). The V and J ends lost 5 bases and 9 bases respectively, with 8 bases between them. CDR3 size: 11 residues.

The chain uses TRBV18 and TRBJ2-1; 8 bases align to TRBD2. V gave up 0 bases and J gave up 1 base; unmatched junction bases: 2. Germline CDR1 and CDR2: KGHSH and LQKENI. The CDR3 is made up of 16 amino acids. CDR3 nucleotides: TGTGCCAGCTCACCACCCACGGGAGGGTCCTACAATGAGCAGTTCTTC. This encodes CASSPPTGGSYNEQFF.

The chain has TRBV18 and TRBJ2-1; 7 bases align to TRBD2. The CDR3 has 16 residues. CDR1 is KGHSH and CDR2 is LQKENI in the germline V gene. V lost 4 bases and J lost 0; bases outside the gene matches: 6. CDR3 nucleotide sequence: TGTGCCAGCTCACTCAGATTAGCGGGCTCCTACAATGAGCAGTTCTTC. Amino acids: CASSLRLAGSYNEQFF.